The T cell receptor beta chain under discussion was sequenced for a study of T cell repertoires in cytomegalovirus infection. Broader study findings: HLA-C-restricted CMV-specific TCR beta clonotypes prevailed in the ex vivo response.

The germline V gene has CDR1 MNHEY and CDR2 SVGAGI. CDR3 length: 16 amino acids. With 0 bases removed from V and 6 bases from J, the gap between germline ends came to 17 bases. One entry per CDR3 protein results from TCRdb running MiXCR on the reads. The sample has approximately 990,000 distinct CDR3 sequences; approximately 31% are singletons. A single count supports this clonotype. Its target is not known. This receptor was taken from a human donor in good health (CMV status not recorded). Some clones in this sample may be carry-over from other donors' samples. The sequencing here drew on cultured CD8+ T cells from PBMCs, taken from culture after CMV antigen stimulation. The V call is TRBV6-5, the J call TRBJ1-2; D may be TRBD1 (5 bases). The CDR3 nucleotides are TGTGCCAGCAGTTACTCGATTCGAGGGGCGCCTGATGGCTACACCTTC. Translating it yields CASSYSIRGAPDGYTF.